These 4 T cell receptor beta chains originate from one sample sequenced in a study of T-cell reconstitution after alpha-beta-depleted transplantation in children. Unique molecular identifiers tagged the TCRbeta library. TCRdb used MiXCR to reprocess the PCR reads, holding one entry per CDR3 protein. This sample has tens of thousands of distinct CDR3 sequences, with 4.9% found just once. Here the sequenced sample was PBMCs, mostly from graft donor cells, taken 180 days after TCRalphabeta/CD19-depleted stem cell transplant. Source of these receptors: a boy younger than two who had a stem cell transplant for acute myeloid leukemia, so the T cells may come from the graft donor.

This clonotype was seen ten or more times. This chain uses TRBV12-3 or TRBV12-4 with TRBJ1-2; D call uncertain. This CDR3 is 13 amino acids long. Trimming shortened V by 5 bases and J by 1 base, and 8 bases separated the two germline ends. The CDR3 is CASSLTHNYGYTF. CDR3 in DNA: TGTGCCAGCAGTCTGACTCATAACTATGGCTACACCTTC.

This clonotype was recorded at least ten times. The genes are TRBV10-3 and TRBJ2-5; a possible D gene is TRBD1 (6 bases). Deletions cut 0 bases from V and 9 bases from J, with 20 bases between. CDR3 length: 16 amino acids. CDR1 is ENHRY, CDR2 SYGVKD, per germline. The CDR3 bases are TGTGCCATCAGTGAGTCGTCGGCAGGGGCCTTAGGGGCCCAGTACTTC. Protein sequence: CAISESSAGALGAQYF.

This clonotype was detected ten times or more. J is TRBJ1-5 and V is TRBV4-1; TRBD1 agrees at 7 bases. The CDR3 contains 18 residues. Trimming removed 0 bases from V and 4 bases from J; junction bases left unmatched: 12. Per germline, CDR1 MGHRA and CDR2 YSYEKL. Here the CDR3 DNA reads TGCGCCAGCAGCCAAGATCTATGGGGGACAGTGCCAAATCAGCCCCAGCATTTT. This sequence encodes CASSQDLWGTVPNQPQHF.

This clonotype was counted at least ten times. This chain links TRBV9 with TRBJ1-2; 7 positions match TRBD1. V lost 3 bases, J lost 5 bases, and 4 bases stayed unmatched. In germline, CDR1 is SGDLS, CDR2 YYNGEE. The CDR3 contains 13 residues. CDR3 in DNA: TGTGCCAGCAGCGCGGGACAGACGTATGGCTACACCTTC. It codes for CASSAGQTYGYTF.